A selection of T cell receptor beta chains follows, all from one sample in a study of blood T cell repertoires in COVID-19. Sequencing was performed with immunoSEQ multiplex PCR; in TCRdb, only in-frame clones are kept and a portion is missing. The table shows almost 400,000 clones, with around 89% occurring only once. Sequenced sample: PBMCs or T cells enriched from blood (not recorded which). These receptors were taken from a woman aged 25 to 39 with acute COVID-19. Each CDR3 is given with its conserved first and last residue. A D gene is named only where the DNA matches it firmly. Rows give clone size only sometimes, using once, few, many, or a class for an expanded clone.

v_call: TRBV7-6
clone_size: .
d_call: .
j_call: TRBJ2-1
cdr3_nt: TGTGCCAGCAGCGGCCCCCCGGGGAACTATTTCAATGAGCAGTTCTTC
cdr3_aa: CASSGPPGNYFNEQFF

v_call: TRBV5-1
clone_size: .
d_call: TRBD2
j_call: TRBJ2-3
cdr3_nt: TGCGCCAGCAGCCCACTAGCGGGTGGTCCAGATACGCAGTATTTT
cdr3_aa: CASSPLAGGPDTQYF

v_call: TRBV7-9
clone_size: .
d_call: TRBD2
j_call: TRBJ2-2
cdr3_nt: TGTGCCAGCAGCTTAGCAGCGGGATACACCGGGGAGCTGTTTTTT
cdr3_aa: CASSLAAGYTGELFF

v_call: TRBV6-1
clone_size: .
d_call: .
j_call: TRBJ2-7
cdr3_nt: TGTGCCAGCAGTGAGGGGCATGCCTACGAGCAGTACTTC
cdr3_aa: CASSEGHAYEQYF

v_call: TRBV27
clone_size: .
d_call: TRBD2
j_call: TRBJ2-3
cdr3_nt: TGTGCCAGCAGTGCCTTACTAGCGGGGGGTCCAGATACGCAGTATTTT
cdr3_aa: CASSALLAGGPDTQYF

v_call: TRBV2
clone_size: .
d_call: .
j_call: TRBJ1-4
cdr3_nt: TGTGCCAGCAGTGAAGCAGGGGAGGGAGGTAAACTGTTTTTT
cdr3_aa: CASSEAGEGGKLFF

v_call: TRBV2
clone_size: .
d_call: TRBD2
j_call: TRBJ2-2
cdr3_nt: TGTGCCAGCAGTGAAGCCGAAGCGGGGGGGCGGTCCGGGGAGCTGTTTTTT
cdr3_aa: CASSEAEAGGRSGELFF

v_call: TRBV6-2/TRBV6-3
clone_size: once
d_call: TRBD2
j_call: TRBJ2-7
cdr3_nt: TGTGCCAGCAGTTACTATGGGACTAACGAGCAGTACTTC
cdr3_aa: CASSYYGTNEQYF

v_call: TRBV6-5
clone_size: once
d_call: .
j_call: TRBJ1-2
cdr3_nt: TGTGCCAGCAGGCAAGGGGGGGGTGACTATGGCTACACCTTC
cdr3_aa: CASRQGGGDYGYTF

v_call: TRBV2
clone_size: .
d_call: TRBD1
j_call: TRBJ2-1
cdr3_nt: TGTGCCAGCAGAGGGGACAGCTACAATGAGCAGTTCTTC
cdr3_aa: CASRGDSYNEQFF

v_call: TRBV21-1
clone_size: .
d_call: .
j_call: TRBJ1-2
cdr3_nt: TGTGCCAGCAGCAAATATAGGGACAAAACATATGGCTACACCTTC
cdr3_aa: CASSKYRDKTYGYTF

v_call: TRBV27
clone_size: .
d_call: .
j_call: TRBJ1-6
cdr3_nt: TGTGCCAGCAGTCCTTTGGGCTCCCTGACGAGTTCACCCCTCCACTTT
cdr3_aa: CASSPLGSLTSSPLHF

v_call: TRBV12-5
clone_size: .
d_call: .
j_call: TRBJ1-2
cdr3_nt: TGTGCTAGTGGTTTTTATACAGGCTATGGCTACACCTTC
cdr3_aa: CASGFYTGYGYTF

v_call: TRBV7-2
clone_size: .
d_call: .
j_call: TRBJ2-7
cdr3_nt: TGTGCCAGCAGCTTAGTACAGGGATTCTCCTACGAGCAGTACTTC
cdr3_aa: CASSLVQGFSYEQYF

v_call: TRBV5-1
clone_size: .
d_call: TRBD1
j_call: TRBJ2-7
cdr3_nt: TGCGCCAGCAGCTTGGGGGGGACAGCCGACTACGAGCAGTACTTC
cdr3_aa: CASSLGGTADYEQYF

v_call: TRBV5-6
clone_size: .
d_call: TRBD2
j_call: TRBJ2-2
cdr3_nt: TGTGCCAGCAGCTTGGTTAGCGGGGGGGCCAGGACCGGGGAGCTGTTTTTT
cdr3_aa: CASSLVSGGARTGELFF

v_call: TRBV12-3/TRBV12-4
clone_size: once
d_call: .
j_call: TRBJ2-7
cdr3_nt: TGTGCCAGCAGTTTAGGGGGCGGTGAGCAGTACTTC
cdr3_aa: CASSLGGGEQYF

v_call: TRBV2
clone_size: .
d_call: TRBD1
j_call: TRBJ2-7
cdr3_nt: TGTGCCAGCAGGGGGACAGGGATCATCCAAGGCGGCGAGCAGTACTTC
cdr3_aa: CASRGTGIIQGGEQYF

v_call: TRBV7-9
clone_size: .
d_call: TRBD1
j_call: TRBJ1-1
cdr3_nt: TGTGCCAGCAGCCTACCGGGACAGCCGAACACTGAAGCTTTCTTT
cdr3_aa: CASSLPGQPNTEAFF

v_call: TRBV14
clone_size: .
d_call: .
j_call: TRBJ2-3
cdr3_nt: TGTGCCAGCAGCCACCGGCGGGGCGGCACAGATACGCAGTATTTT
cdr3_aa: CASSHRRGGTDTQYF

v_call: TRBV10-3
clone_size: .
d_call: .
j_call: TRBJ1-5
cdr3_nt: TGTGCCATCAGGGCCCACAGGGACGTCGATAGCAATCAGCCCCAGCATTTT
cdr3_aa: CAIRAHRDVDSNQPQHF

v_call: TRBV6-5
clone_size: .
d_call: .
j_call: TRBJ1-2
cdr3_nt: TGTGCCAGCACCGGGGGGACAAACTATGGCTACACCTTC
cdr3_aa: CASTGGTNYGYTF

v_call: TRBV7-9
clone_size: .
d_call: TRBD1
j_call: TRBJ2-7
cdr3_nt: TGTGCCAGCAGCGAACGGGACAGGGGATCGTACGAGCAGTACTTC
cdr3_aa: CASSERDRGSYEQYF

v_call: TRBV11-2
clone_size: once
d_call: TRBD1
j_call: TRBJ1-2
cdr3_nt: TGTGCCAGCAGCTCGCCCGGGACAGGAGGCTATGGCTACACCTTC
cdr3_aa: CASSSPGTGGYGYTF

v_call: TRBV6-1
clone_size: .
d_call: .
j_call: TRBJ2-1
cdr3_nt: TGTGCCAGCAGTGAATCCCCGATGATTCTAGCACCTCGCTCCTACAATGAGCAGTTCTTC
cdr3_aa: CASSESPMILAPRSYNEQFF

v_call: TRBV5-1
clone_size: few
d_call: TRBD1
j_call: TRBJ1-1
cdr3_nt: TGCGCCAGCAGCAGCTGGACAGGGGAGGGGACTGAAGCTTTCTTT
cdr3_aa: CASSSWTGEGTEAFF

v_call: TRBV6-2/TRBV6-3
clone_size: .
d_call: TRBD2
j_call: TRBJ2-5
cdr3_nt: TGTGCCAGCAGCGCCGGGACTAGCACAGGAGAGACCCAGTACTTC
cdr3_aa: CASSAGTSTGETQYF

v_call: TRBV9
clone_size: .
d_call: TRBD1
j_call: TRBJ2-7
cdr3_nt: TGTGCCAGCAGCCCAGGACAGGGAAAAAGCTCCTACGAGCAGTACTTC
cdr3_aa: CASSPGQGKSSYEQYF

v_call: TRBV5-6
clone_size: .
d_call: TRBD1
j_call: TRBJ2-1
cdr3_nt: TGTGCCAGCAGCCCGCCGGGCAGGGGGCCCTACAATGAGCAGTTCTTC
cdr3_aa: CASSPPGRGPYNEQFF

v_call: TRBV10-3
clone_size: .
d_call: TRBD1
j_call: TRBJ2-7
cdr3_nt: TGTGCCATCAGTGACGGACAGGGGGCCGTCTACGAGCAGTACTTC
cdr3_aa: CAISDGQGAVYEQYF

v_call: TRBV5-5
clone_size: few
d_call: .
j_call: TRBJ1-1
cdr3_nt: TGTGCCAGCAGGGAGGATTTGAACACTGAAGCTTTCTTT
cdr3_aa: CASREDLNTEAFF

v_call: TRBV10-3
clone_size: .
d_call: TRBD2
j_call: TRBJ2-1
cdr3_nt: TGTGCCATCAGTGGAAGCGGGGGGCCGAGTGCCCCCCTTGAGCAGTTCTTC
cdr3_aa: CAISGSGGPSAPLEQFF

v_call: TRBV3-1/TRBV3-2
clone_size: few
d_call: .
j_call: TRBJ1-3
cdr3_nt: TGTGCCAGCAGCAACAGTGGCTCTGGAAACACCATATATTTT
cdr3_aa: CASSNSGSGNTIYF

v_call: TRBV29-1
clone_size: .
d_call: .
j_call: TRBJ1-1
cdr3_nt: TGCAGCGTTGAACGCGGCAGGGTGGGCACTGAAGCTTTCTTT
cdr3_aa: CSVERGRVGTEAFF

v_call: TRBV5-6
clone_size: once
d_call: .
j_call: TRBJ1-3
cdr3_nt: TGTGCCAGCAGCTTCAGATGGAGCTCTGGAAACACCATATATTTT
cdr3_aa: CASSFRWSSGNTIYF

v_call: TRBV10-3
clone_size: .
d_call: .
j_call: TRBJ1-2
cdr3_nt: TGTGCCATCGGATCCAGGGTCTACTATGGCTACACCTTC
cdr3_aa: CAIGSRVYYGYTF

v_call: TRBV15
clone_size: .
d_call: .
j_call: TRBJ1-2
cdr3_nt: TGTGCCACCAGCAGAGACAGGGACTATGGCTACACCTTC
cdr3_aa: CATSRDRDYGYTF

v_call: TRBV19
clone_size: once
d_call: .
j_call: TRBJ2-7
cdr3_nt: TGTGCCACCCGAGGGCCACTATCCTACGAGCAGTACTTC
cdr3_aa: CATRGPLSYEQYF

v_call: TRBV21-1
clone_size: .
d_call: .
j_call: TRBJ2-3
cdr3_nt: TGTGCCAGCAGCAGCATGTCCCGGGACAGTCTAGATACGCAGTATTTT
cdr3_aa: CASSSMSRDSLDTQYF

v_call: TRBV5-5
clone_size: .
d_call: TRBD2
j_call: TRBJ2-1
cdr3_nt: TGTGCCAGCAGCCCTGCTAGCGGGGGGGTGCGGTTCTTC
cdr3_aa: CASSPASGGVRFF

v_call: TRBV5-6
clone_size: .
d_call: .
j_call: TRBJ1-2
cdr3_nt: TGTGCCAGCAGCTTTGCCGGACAGAAGCTCTATGGCTACACCTTC
cdr3_aa: CASSFAGQKLYGYTF

v_call: TRBV5-1
clone_size: .
d_call: .
j_call: TRBJ2-7
cdr3_nt: TGCGCCAGCAGCTTGGTCCCAGGAGGTCCCTACGAGCAGTACTTC
cdr3_aa: CASSLVPGGPYEQYF

v_call: TRBV9
clone_size: .
d_call: TRBD1
j_call: TRBJ2-2
cdr3_nt: TGTGCCAGCAGCGTAGATCTGGTAGGGGGCGGCGGGGAGCTGTTTTTT
cdr3_aa: CASSVDLVGGGGELFF

v_call: TRBV11-3
clone_size: .
d_call: .
j_call: TRBJ1-1
cdr3_nt: TGTGCCAGCACCCGACAGAACACTGAAGCTTTCTTT
cdr3_aa: CASTRQNTEAFF

v_call: TRBV2
clone_size: .
d_call: .
j_call: TRBJ1-2
cdr3_nt: TGTGCCAGCAGTTTATTGTGGGGGACTCAGGCTGGCTACACCTTC
cdr3_aa: CASSLLWGTQAGYTF

v_call: TRBV5-1
clone_size: .
d_call: TRBD2
j_call: TRBJ2-2
cdr3_nt: TGCGCCAGCAGCTTGTTAGCGGGGGGCCCGAACACCGGGGAGCTGTTTTTT
cdr3_aa: CASSLLAGGPNTGELFF

v_call: TRBV7-9
clone_size: .
d_call: .
j_call: TRBJ2-5
cdr3_nt: TGTGCCAGCAGCTCAGGCGGGACGGAGACCCAGTACTTC
cdr3_aa: CASSSGGTETQYF

v_call: TRBV6-1
clone_size: .
d_call: TRBD1
j_call: TRBJ1-3
cdr3_nt: TGTGCCAGCAGTGCGACAGGGGGAAGCTCTGGAAACACCATATATTTT
cdr3_aa: CASSATGGSSGNTIYF

v_call: TRBV21-1
clone_size: .
d_call: .
j_call: TRBJ1-2
cdr3_nt: TGTGCCAGCAGCAAAGGCCTGGACAGGGTAGTTGGCTACACCTTC
cdr3_aa: CASSKGLDRVVGYTF

v_call: TRBV4-1
clone_size: once
d_call: .
j_call: TRBJ1-2
cdr3_nt: TGCGCCAGCAGCCAAGTAGGACAGTTCTATGGCTACACCTTC
cdr3_aa: CASSQVGQFYGYTF

v_call: TRBV27
clone_size: .
d_call: .
j_call: TRBJ1-5
cdr3_nt: TGTGCCAGCAGCGAGACGACAGCTAGCAATCAGCCCCAGCATTTT
cdr3_aa: CASSETTASNQPQHF

v_call: TRBV5-4
clone_size: .
d_call: .
j_call: TRBJ2-7
cdr3_nt: TGTGCCAGCAGCTATGGGCCCTCCCGCGAGCAGTACTTC
cdr3_aa: CASSYGPSREQYF

v_call: TRBV9
clone_size: .
d_call: .
j_call: TRBJ1-1
cdr3_nt: TGTGCCAGCAGCGTTCAAGGGAGTGCGTACACTGAAGCTTTCTTT
cdr3_aa: CASSVQGSAYTEAFF

v_call: TRBV14
clone_size: once
d_call: .
j_call: TRBJ1-2
cdr3_nt: TGTGCCAGCAGCAGGGGATACCTCTATGGCTACACCTTC
cdr3_aa: CASSRGYLYGYTF

v_call: TRBV7-3
clone_size: once
d_call: .
j_call: TRBJ1-6
cdr3_nt: TGTGCCAGCAGCTCCGGACAGACCAATTCACCCCTCCACTTT
cdr3_aa: CASSSGQTNSPLHF

v_call: TRBV2
clone_size: .
d_call: .
j_call: TRBJ1-4
cdr3_nt: TGTGCCAGCAGGGCCAGGGGATTTGGTGAAAAACTGTTTTTT
cdr3_aa: CASRARGFGEKLFF

v_call: TRBV5-1
clone_size: .
d_call: TRBD1
j_call: TRBJ2-2
cdr3_nt: TGCGCCAGCAGCTTAACAGGGGGCCCCGGGGAGCTGTTTTTT
cdr3_aa: CASSLTGGPGELFF

v_call: TRBV18
clone_size: few
d_call: .
j_call: TRBJ1-1
cdr3_nt: TGTGCCAGCTCACCGTCAACTTGGGAGACTGAAGCTTTCTTT
cdr3_aa: CASSPSTWETEAFF